Listed below are T cell receptor beta chains from one sample, sequenced in a study of blood T cell repertoires in COVID-19. Sequenced by immunoSEQ multiplex PCR; TCRdb stores in-frame clones only, minus some. In the table there are a few hundred thousand clones, 85% to 90% of which are singletons. Sequencing was carried out using peripheral blood. All receptors come from a man in his sixties with acute or convalescent COVID-19. CDR3s include the opening cysteine and the closing phenylalanine or tryptophan. The D gene is left open where the match is weak. The listing skips clone size in some rows; elsewhere it reads once, few, many or a size class.

TGTGCCTTCCGGGGGTTTTCAAATTCACCCCTCCACTTT,CAFRGFSNSPLHF,NA,TRBJ1-6,NA,TRBV2
TGTGCCACCAGCAGGGAAGACAGGGGTAAAAATCAGCCCCAGCATTTT,CATSREDRGKNQPQHF,NA,TRBJ1-5,TRBD1,TRBV15
TGTGCCAGCAGCCTCGGACAGGGATTCACAGATACGCAGTATTTT,CASSLGQGFTDTQYF,NA,TRBJ2-3,TRBD1,TRBV6-5
TGTGCCAGCAGCCGTCGGGACAGGATCTACGAGCAGTACTTC,CASSRRDRIYEQYF,NA,TRBJ2-7,TRBD1,TRBV7-2
TGTGCCAGCAGCTTAGTAGCGGGGGGTCGTAGTGAGCAGTACTTC,CASSLVAGGRSEQYF,NA,TRBJ2-7,TRBD2,TRBV11-1
TGTGCCAGCAGTTACTTGGAGGGCAACTATGGCTACACCTTC,CASSYLEGNYGYTF,few,TRBJ1-2,NA,TRBV6-2/TRBV6-3
TGTGCCAGCAGCTTGACACTGAGCACAGATACGCAGTATTTT,CASSLTLSTDTQYF,NA,TRBJ2-3,NA,TRBV6-5
TGTGCCACCAGTGAGCAGGGACTAGCGGGGCCGAACACCGGGGAGCTGTTTTTT,CATSEQGLAGPNTGELFF,NA,TRBJ2-2,TRBD2,TRBV24-1
TGTGCCACCAGCAGGTCCAGGGGTGGCACCGGGGAGCTGTTTTTT,CATSRSRGGTGELFF,NA,TRBJ2-2,NA,TRBV15
TGTGCCAGCAGCTTATCCCGGGGGGCCGGGGAGCTGTTTTTT,CASSLSRGAGELFF,NA,TRBJ2-2,TRBD2,TRBV7-8
TGTGCCAGCAGCCCTACGACAGGGTCCTACAATGAGCAGTTCTTC,CASSPTTGSYNEQFF,NA,TRBJ2-1,TRBD1,TRBV7-6
TGTGCCAGTAGTATCAGGTCAGATACGCAGTATTTT,CASSIRSDTQYF,NA,TRBJ2-3,NA,TRBV19
TGTGCCAGCAGCCTAGGACTGTCCTACGAGCAGTACTTC,CASSLGLSYEQYF,NA,TRBJ2-7,NA,TRBV6-5
TGCGCCAGCAGCTTGACGGGGACTATTAACTATGGCTACACCTTC,CASSLTGTINYGYTF,NA,TRBJ1-2,NA,TRBV5-1
TGTGCCAGCAGCCCCGGGAGGGGGCGAGACTATGGCTACACCTTC,CASSPGRGRDYGYTF,NA,TRBJ1-2,TRBD1,TRBV5-4
TGCGCCAGCAGCCGTAGGGGACAGGGGAACTATGGCTACACCTTC,CASSRRGQGNYGYTF,NA,TRBJ1-2,TRBD1,TRBV4-1
TGTGCCAGTAGTAAAACCGGGACAGCGAACACTGAAGCTTTCTTT,CASSKTGTANTEAFF,NA,TRBJ1-1,TRBD1,TRBV19
TGTGCCAGCAGTTATGACAGGGGCTATGGCTACACCTTC,CASSYDRGYGYTF,NA,TRBJ1-2,TRBD1,TRBV6-6
TGTGCCAGCAGTGTGACTAGCGGGGGATCCGGGGAGCTGTTTTTT,CASSVTSGGSGELFF,NA,TRBJ2-2,TRBD2,TRBV2
TGTGCCAGCAGTGGGACTAGCGGGGGCCAGGATGAGCAGTTCTTC,CASSGTSGGQDEQFF,once,TRBJ2-1,TRBD2,TRBV2
TGCGCCAGCGGACGGACAGGGGGCACTGGGGCCAACGTCCTGACTTTC,CASGRTGGTGANVLTF,NA,TRBJ2-6,TRBD1,TRBV4-3
TGTGCCAGCAGCTTACATCCGGGGGGTTTCCAAGAGACCCAGTACTTC,CASSLHPGGFQETQYF,NA,TRBJ2-5,TRBD2,TRBV7-3